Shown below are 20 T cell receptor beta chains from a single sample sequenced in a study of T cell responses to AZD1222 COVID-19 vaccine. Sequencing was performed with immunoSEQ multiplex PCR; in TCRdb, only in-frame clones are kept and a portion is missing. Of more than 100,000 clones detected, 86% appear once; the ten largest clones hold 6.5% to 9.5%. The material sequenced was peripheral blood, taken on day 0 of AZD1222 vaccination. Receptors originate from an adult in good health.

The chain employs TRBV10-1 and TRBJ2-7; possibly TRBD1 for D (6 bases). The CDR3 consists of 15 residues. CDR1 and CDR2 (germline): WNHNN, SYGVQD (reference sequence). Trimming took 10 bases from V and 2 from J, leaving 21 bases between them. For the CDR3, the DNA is TGCGCCACCAAACGACAGGTCAAAGTGCCCTACGAGCAGTACTTC. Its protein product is CATKRQVKVPYEQYF.

The chain's CDR3 is CASSPYGTEAFF. CDR3 sequence (DNA): TGTGCCAGCAGTCCTTACGGCACTGAAGCTTTCTTT. The V and J genes are TRBV28 and TRBJ1-1; D is unresolved. The germline gives CDR1 MDHEN, CDR2 SYDVKM. V was cut by 5 bases and J by 4 bases, with 8 bases left in between. CDR3 length: 12 residues.

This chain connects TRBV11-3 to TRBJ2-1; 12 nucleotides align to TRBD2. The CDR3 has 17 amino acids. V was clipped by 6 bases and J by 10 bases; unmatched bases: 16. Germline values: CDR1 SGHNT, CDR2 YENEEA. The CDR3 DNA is TGTGCCAGCAGTTACACCCGTTCTAGCGGGGGGGCGTGGGAGCAGTTCTTC. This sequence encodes CASSYTRSSGGAWEQFF. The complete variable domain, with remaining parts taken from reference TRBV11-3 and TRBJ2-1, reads EAGVVQSPRYKIIEKKQPVAFWCNPISGHNTLYWYLQNLGQGPELLIRYENEEAVDDSQLPKDRFSAERLKGVDSTLKIQPAELGDSAVYLCASSYTRSSGGAWEQFFGPGTRLTVL.

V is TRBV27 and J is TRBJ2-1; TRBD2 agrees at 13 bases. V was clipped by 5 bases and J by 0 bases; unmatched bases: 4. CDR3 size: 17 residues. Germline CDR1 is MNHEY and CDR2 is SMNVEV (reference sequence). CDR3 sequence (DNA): TGTGCCAGCAGTCCGGGACTAGCGGGGTACTCCTACAATGAGCAGTTCTTC. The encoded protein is CASSPGLAGYSYNEQFF.

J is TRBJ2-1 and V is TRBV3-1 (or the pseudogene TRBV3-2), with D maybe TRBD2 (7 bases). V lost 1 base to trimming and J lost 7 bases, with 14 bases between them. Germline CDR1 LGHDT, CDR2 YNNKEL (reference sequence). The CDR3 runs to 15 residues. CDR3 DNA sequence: TGTGCCAGCAGCCAAGGGAGGGGGAGGGGGAATGAGCAGTTCTTC. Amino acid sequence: CASSQGRGRGNEQFF.

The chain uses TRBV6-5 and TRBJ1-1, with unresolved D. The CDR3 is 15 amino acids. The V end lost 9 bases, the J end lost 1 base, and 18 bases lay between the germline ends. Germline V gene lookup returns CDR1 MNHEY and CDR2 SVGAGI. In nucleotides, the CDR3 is TGTGCCAGTAGACGCCCCAGTGCCGCGAACACTGAAGCTTTCTTT. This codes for CASRRPSAANTEAFF.

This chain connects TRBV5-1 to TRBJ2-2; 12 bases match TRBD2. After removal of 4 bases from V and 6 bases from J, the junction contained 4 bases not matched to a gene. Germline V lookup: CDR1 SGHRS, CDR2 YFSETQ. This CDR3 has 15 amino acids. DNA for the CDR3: TGCGCCAGCAGCCGACTAGCGGGAGCGGCCGGGGAGCTGTTTTTT. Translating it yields CASSRLAGAAGELFF. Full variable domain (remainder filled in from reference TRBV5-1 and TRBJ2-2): KAGVTQTPRYLIKTRGQQVTLSCSPISGHRSVSWYQQTPGQGLQFLFEYFSETQRNKGNFPGRFSGRQFSNSRSEMNVSTLELGDSALYLCASSRLAGAAGELFFGEGSRLTVL.

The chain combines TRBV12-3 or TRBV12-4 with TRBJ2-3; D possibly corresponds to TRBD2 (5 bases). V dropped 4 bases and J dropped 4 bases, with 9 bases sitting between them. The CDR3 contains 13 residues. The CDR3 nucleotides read TGTGCCAGCAGTTCGCGGGCCCCAGATACGCAGTATTTT. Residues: CASSSRAPDTQYF.

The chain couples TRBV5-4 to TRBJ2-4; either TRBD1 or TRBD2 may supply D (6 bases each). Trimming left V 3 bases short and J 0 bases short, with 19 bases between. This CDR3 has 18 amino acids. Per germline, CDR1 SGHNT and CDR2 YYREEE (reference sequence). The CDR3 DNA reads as TGTGCCAGCAGCTCCGGCGGGACATCTTATATAGCCAAAAACATTCAGTACTTC. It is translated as CASSSGGTSYIAKNIQYF.

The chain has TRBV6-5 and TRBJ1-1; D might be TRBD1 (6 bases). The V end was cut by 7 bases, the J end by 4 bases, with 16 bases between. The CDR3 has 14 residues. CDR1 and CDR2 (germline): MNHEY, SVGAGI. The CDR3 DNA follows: TGTGCCAGCACTCAGGGGTTGTTGAGCACTGAAGCTTTCTTT. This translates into CASTQGLLSTEAFF.

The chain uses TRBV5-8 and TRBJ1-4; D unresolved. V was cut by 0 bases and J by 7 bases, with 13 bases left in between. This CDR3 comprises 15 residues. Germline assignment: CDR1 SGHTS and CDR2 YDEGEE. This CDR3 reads CASSLGYSPGEKLFF. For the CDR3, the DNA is TGTGCCAGCAGCTTGGGGTATAGTCCGGGTGAAAAACTGTTTTTT.

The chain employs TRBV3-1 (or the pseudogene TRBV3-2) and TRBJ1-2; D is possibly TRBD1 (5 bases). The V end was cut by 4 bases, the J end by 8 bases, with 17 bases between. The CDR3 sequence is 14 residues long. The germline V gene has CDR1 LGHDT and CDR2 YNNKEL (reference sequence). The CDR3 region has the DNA TGTGCCAGCAGCCTCACCCATACAGGAGGCGGCTACACCTTC. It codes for CASSLTHTGGGYTF.

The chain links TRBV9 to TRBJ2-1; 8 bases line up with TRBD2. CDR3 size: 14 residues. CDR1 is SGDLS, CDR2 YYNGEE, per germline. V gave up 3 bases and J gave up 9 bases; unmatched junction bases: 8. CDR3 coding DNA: TGTGCCAGCAGCGCCCCCCGGGGGGGAGGTGAGCAGTTCTTC. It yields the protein CASSAPRGGGEQFF. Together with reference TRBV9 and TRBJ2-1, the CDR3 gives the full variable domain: DSGVTQTPKHLITATGQRVTLRCSPRSGDLSVYWYQQSLDQGLQFLIQYYNGEERAKGNILERFSAQQFPDLHSELNLSSLELGDSALYFCASSAPRGGGEQFFGPGTRLTVL.

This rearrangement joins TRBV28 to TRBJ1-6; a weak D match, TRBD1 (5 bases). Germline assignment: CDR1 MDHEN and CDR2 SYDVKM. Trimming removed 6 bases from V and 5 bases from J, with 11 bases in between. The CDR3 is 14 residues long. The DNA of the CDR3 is TGTGCCAGCAGGTTACGGGGGAATAATTCACCCCTCCACTTT. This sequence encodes CASRLRGNNSPLHF.

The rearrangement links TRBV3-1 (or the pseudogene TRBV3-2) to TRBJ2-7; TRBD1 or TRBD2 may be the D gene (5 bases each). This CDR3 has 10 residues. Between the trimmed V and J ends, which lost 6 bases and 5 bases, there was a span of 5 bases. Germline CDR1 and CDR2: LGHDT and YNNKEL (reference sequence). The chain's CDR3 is CASRGDEQYF. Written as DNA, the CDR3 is TGTGCCAGCAGGGGGGACGAGCAGTACTTC.

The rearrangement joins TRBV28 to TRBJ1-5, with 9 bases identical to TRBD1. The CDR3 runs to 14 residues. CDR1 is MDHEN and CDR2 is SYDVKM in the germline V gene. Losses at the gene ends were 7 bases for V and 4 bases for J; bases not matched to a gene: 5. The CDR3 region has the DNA TGTGCCAGCAACCAGGGACAGGGTAATCAGCCCCAGCATTTT. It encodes CASNQGQGNQPQHF. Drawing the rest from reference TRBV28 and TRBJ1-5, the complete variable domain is DVKVTQSSRYLVKRTGEKVFLECVQDMDHENMFWYRQDPGLGLRLIYFSYDVKMKEKGDIPEGYSVSREKKERFSLILESASTNQTSMYLCASNQGQGNQPQHFGDGTRLSIL.

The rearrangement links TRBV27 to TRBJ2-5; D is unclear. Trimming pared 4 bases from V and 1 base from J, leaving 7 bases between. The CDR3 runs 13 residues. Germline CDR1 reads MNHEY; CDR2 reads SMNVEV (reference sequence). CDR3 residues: CASSYNRQETQYF. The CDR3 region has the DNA TGTGCCAGCAGTTATAACCGCCAAGAGACCCAGTACTTC.

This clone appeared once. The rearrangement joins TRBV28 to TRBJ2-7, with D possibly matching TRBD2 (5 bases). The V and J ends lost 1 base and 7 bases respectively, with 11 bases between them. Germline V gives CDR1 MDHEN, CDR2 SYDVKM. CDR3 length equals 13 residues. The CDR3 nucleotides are TGTGCCAGCAGTTTATTTTCTCGGGGTGAGCAGTACTTC. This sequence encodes CASSLFSRGEQYF.

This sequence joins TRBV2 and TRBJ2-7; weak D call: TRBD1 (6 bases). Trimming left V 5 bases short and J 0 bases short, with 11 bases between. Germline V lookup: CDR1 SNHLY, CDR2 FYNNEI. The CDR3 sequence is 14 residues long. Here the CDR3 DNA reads TGTGCCAGCAGTTACAGGGCCAACTCCTACGAGCAGTACTTC. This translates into CASSYRANSYEQYF. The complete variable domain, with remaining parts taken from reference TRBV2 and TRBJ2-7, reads EPEVTQTPSHQVTQMGQEVILRCVPISNHLYFYWYRQILGQKVEFLVSFYNNEISEKSEIFDDQFSVERPDGSNFTLKIRSTKLEDSAMYFCASSYRANSYEQYFGPGTRLTVT.

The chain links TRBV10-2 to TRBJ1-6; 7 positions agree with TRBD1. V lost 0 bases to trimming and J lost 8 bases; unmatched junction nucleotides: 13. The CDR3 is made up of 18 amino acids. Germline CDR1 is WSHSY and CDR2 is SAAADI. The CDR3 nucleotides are TGCGCCAGCAGTGAGTCCGCCAGGGGGTCCGGTTGGGATTCACCCCTCCACTTT. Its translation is CASSESARGSGWDSPLHF.